The following is a TCR beta chain sequence with its context. Per germline, CDR1 SNHLY and CDR2 FYNNEI. The V segment lost 6 bases and the J segment 4 bases; nucleotides outside the gene matches: 10. The CDR3 spans 15 residues. This entry is derived from a study of blood T cell repertoires in COVID-19. Across the study: The analysed material was cDNA or gDNA that came from T cells, B-cell-depleted T cells, or PBMCs.

Sequencing was performed with immunoSEQ multiplex PCR; in TCRdb, only in-frame clones are kept and a portion is missing. The table lists fewer than 350,000 clones, around 90% of them singletons. The rearrangement links TRBV2 to TRBJ2-5; 8 nucleotides line up with TRBD2. The sequence was obtained from a woman aged 25 to 39 with COVID-19, enrolled during active disease. Sample: peripheral blood. The CDR3 loop reads CASSEQNLAGETQYF. DNA of the CDR3: TGTGCCAGCAGCGAGCAGAATCTAGCGGGAGAGACCCAGTACTTC.